Sequencing of this TCR beta chain was carried out in a study of early T cells in non-severe SARS-CoV-2 infection. V lost 3 bases and J lost 0, with 10 bases in between. This CDR3 is built from 16 residues. In its sample, this clonotype ranks as medium-sized. Molecules of cDNA were individually given unique molecular identifiers that were attached to them. TCRdb reprocessed the 5' RACE reads via MiXCR and lists one record per CDR3 protein. The sample includes around 77,000 distinct CDR3 sequences, around a tenth of them seen just once. This chain connects TRBV5-3 to TRBJ2-6; D gene uncertain. TRBV5-3 is identified as an open reading frame with a role that is uncertain. The starting material was whole blood, obtained at baseline. This clonotype was sampled from an adult who was a healthcare worker with PCR-confirmed SARS-CoV-2 infection or an uninfected control (not recorded which). CDR3 region: CARSSPELSGANVLTF. The DNA for the CDR3 is TGTGCCAGAAGCTCCCCCGAGCTCTCTGGGGCCAACGTCCTGACTTTC.